This T cell receptor beta chain derives from a study of regulatory T cells in long-lasting Graves disease. Study-wide background: For under 3 months, newly diagnosed Graves' patients had been taking antithyroid drugs.

The CDR3 loop spans 13 amino acids. The V end lost 1 base, the J end lost 5 bases, and 5 bases lay between the germline ends. Germline V gene lookup returns CDR1 KGHDR and CDR2 SFDVKD. Notes on the study in general: Newly diagnosed patients shared 850 to 1,000 public clonotypes; persistent patients shared some 2,600.

Comment on this clonotype: Its antigen is not identified.

CDR3 regions were amplified by Arm-PCR using iRepertoire HTBI primers to build TCR beta libraries. TCRdb re-derived calls from the multiplex PCR reads in MiXCR, one entry per CDR3 protein. The profile shows approximately 470,000 distinct CDR3 sequences, roughly 17% of them singletons. Time point given: newly diagnosed GD, antithyroid drugs for less than 3 months. Scientists built the TCR library using RNA that was extracted from PBMCs. Diagnosis followed American Thyroid Association guidelines for Graves' disease. The same sample was also studied in work on T cells in Graves' hyperthyroidism and ophthalmopathy. That work adds: Ophthalmopathy prediction by the model preceded onset by a median approximately six months.

The clonotype comes from a man aged 35 to 55 with Graves disease. This sample comprised peripheral blood mononuclear cells (PBMCs), obtained at new diagnosis, from a patient treated with antithyroid drugs. The chain is built from TRBV24-1 and TRBJ2-1; D gene unclear. The CDR3 spells CATSDFTNNEQFF. CDR3 sequence (DNA): TGTGCCACCAGTGATTTTACCAACAATGAGCAGTTCTTC.